This T cell receptor (beta chain) stems from a study of cytomegalovirus exposure and HLA in healthy donors. Overall study: The study placed approximately 81% of its 398 genotyped donors in the Caucasian-associated ancestry cluster.

Vbeta (60) and Jbeta (13) primers were used in the PCR. Assay: immunoSEQ multiplex PCR; the TCRdb copy retains only in-frame clones and omits some. The data show some 100,000 clones, 55% to 75% seen once. On this clone itself: Antigen unknown.

The CDR3 is made up of 12 amino acids. Healthy bone marrow donors formed the donor group. Regarding the study as a whole: CMV antigen specificity was confirmed in vitro for three CMV-associated chains.

The specimen was PBMCs. The receptor's source is a woman between 18 and 29 years old in good health and CMV-seropositive. The V and J genes are TRBV12-2 and TRBJ1-1; the DNA was not used to check the table's D call, TRBD1. TRBV12-2 is labeled a pseudogene. The CDR3, as DNA: TGTGCAAGTCGCTACAGGGGGACTGAAGCTTTCTTT. Translated: CASRYRGTEAFF.